The next 25 T cell receptor beta chains were all read from a single sample in a study of blood T cell repertoires in COVID-19. Repertoires were generated with immunoSEQ multiplex PCR, while TCRdb's copy carries only in-frame clones and drops some. Of around 220,000 clones detected, 82% appear once; the ten largest clones hold roughly 8.2%. The sequencing input was peripheral blood. These receptors were obtained from a woman older than 75 with COVID-19, enrolled during active disease.

The chain recombines TRBV7-9 with TRBJ1-1; 8 positions match TRBD1. CDR1 is SEHNR and CDR2 is FQNEAQ in the germline V gene (reference sequence). V lost 4 bases, J lost 3 bases, and 4 bases stayed unmatched. The CDR3 has 14 amino acids. For the CDR3, the DNA is TGTGCCAGCAGCTGGACAGGGCCTGACACTGAAGCTTTCTTT. It is translated as CASSWTGPDTEAFF. Complete variable domain (other parts from reference TRBV7-9 and TRBJ1-1): DTGVSQNPRHKITKRGQNVTFRCDPISEHNRLYWYRQTLGQGPEFLTYFQNEAQLEKSRLLSDRFSAERPKGSFSTLEIQRTEQGDSAMYLCASSWTGPDTEAFFGQGTRLTVV.

V gene TRBV5-1 combines with J gene TRBJ2-3; tentatively, D is TRBD1 (5 bases). Per the germline V gene, CDR1 is SGHRS and CDR2 is YFSETQ. CDR3 length: 13 residues. V was pared by 2 bases and J by 4 bases, with 8 bases between. The CDR3 protein is CASSFDRPDTQYF. In DNA form, the CDR3 reads TGCGCCAGCAGCTTCGACAGACCAGATACGCAGTATTTT.

This clone was seen more than once but under ten times. The rearrangement uses TRBV28 and TRBJ1-5; D remains unclear. The germline V gene has CDR1 MDHEN and CDR2 SYDVKM. V was shortened by 5 bases and J by 2 bases, with 13 bases between the two germline ends. This CDR3 spans 15 amino acids. The CDR3 nucleotides read TGTGCCAGCAGTGGGGAGGGCCGCGGCAATCAGCCCCAGCATTTT. Translated, it gives CASSGEGRGNQPQHF.

The chain couples TRBV18 to TRBJ1-5; possibly TRBD1 for D (5 bases). V dropped 4 bases and J dropped 7 bases, with 17 bases sitting between them. The CDR3 is 15 residues long. Germline CDR1 and CDR2: KGHSH and LQKENI. The chain's CDR3 is CASSRERGNRQPQHF. CDR3 coding DNA: TGTGCCAGCTCACGCGAAAGGGGTAATCGACAGCCCCAGCATTTT. Drawing the rest from reference TRBV18 and TRBJ1-5, the complete variable domain is NAGVMQNPRHLVRRRGQEARLRCSPMKGHSHVYWYRQLPEEGLKFMVYLQKENIIDESGMPKERFSAEFPKEGPSILRIQQVVRGDSAAYFCASSRERGNRQPQHFGDGTRLSIL.

The sample holds a few counts of this clone. Written as DNA, the CDR3 is TGTGCCAGCGGTATTTCACAGGCGGCCGGGGAGCTGTTTTTT. The encoded protein is CASGISQAAGELFF. The chain combines TRBV3-1 (or the pseudogene TRBV3-2) with TRBJ2-2; D is possibly TRBD1 (5 bases). The germline V gene has CDR1 LGHDT and CDR2 YNNKEL (reference sequence). V lost 8 bases to trimming and J lost 6 bases, with 16 bases between them. The CDR3 covers 14 residues.

The rearrangement uses TRBV5-4 and TRBJ2-7, with D hard to call. This CDR3 has 12 residues. Germline-derived CDR1 and CDR2 are SGHNT and YYREEE (reference sequence). Trimming stripped 3 bases from V and 4 bases from J, with 8 bases between. The CDR3 DNA follows: TGTGCCAGCAGCTCCCCCGGTTACGAGCAGTACTTC. It is translated as CASSSPGYEQYF.

The genes are TRBV10-3 and TRBJ2-3, with TRBD2 matching 11 bases. Per germline, CDR1 ENHRY and CDR2 SYGVKD. V lost 3 bases to trimming and J lost 5 bases; unmatched junction nucleotides: 1. The CDR3 has 14 amino acids. CDR3 loop: CAISETSGGDTQYF. CDR3 coding DNA: TGTGCCATCAGTGAAACTAGCGGGGGAGATACGCAGTATTTT.

J is TRBJ1-1 and V is TRBV11-2; tentative D call: TRBD1 (6 bases). Trimming removed 2 bases from V and 5 bases from J, with 12 bases in between. The CDR3 length is 14 residues. In germline, CDR1 is SGHAT, CDR2 FQNNGV. The CDR3 coding sequence is TGTGCCAGCAGCTTATCGGGGGGCGCGACTGAAGCTTTCTTT. Its translation: CASSLSGGATEAFF.

V usage is TRBV27 and J usage is TRBJ1-2; D unclear. This CDR3 region has 14 residues. Trimming stripped 4 bases from V and 4 bases from J, with 13 bases between. Germline CDR1 and CDR2: MNHEY and SMNVEV (reference sequence). CDR3 sequence: CASSSPHAGYGYTF. DNA for the CDR3: TGTGCCAGCAGTTCTCCCCACGCCGGCTATGGCTACACCTTC.

The rearrangement joins TRBV29-1 to TRBJ1-2; tentative D call: TRBD1 (5 bases). V shed 5 bases and J shed 6 bases, with 10 bases lying between them. CDR1 and CDR2 from the germline V gene are SQVTM and ANQGSEA. The CDR3 spans 11 residues. CDR3: CSVQGLNGYTF. CDR3 in DNA: TGCAGCGTTCAGGGACTAAATGGCTACACCTTC.

The V and J genes are TRBV7-2 and TRBJ1-1; tentative D call: TRBD1 (5 bases). The germline V and J ends were trimmed by 3 bases and 4 bases, with 12 bases remaining between them. The CDR3 is 14 residues long. The germline V gene encodes CDR1 SGHTA and CDR2 FQGNSA. The CDR3 nucleotides are TGTGCCAGCAGCTTTTGGCAGGGTCGCACTGAAGCTTTCTTT. It encodes CASSFWQGRTEAFF.

The V and J genes are TRBV19 and TRBJ2-7; unclear D gene. This CDR3 spans 15 amino acids. Germline V gene lookup returns CDR1 LNHDA and CDR2 SQIVND (reference sequence). V lost 0 bases and J 2 bases, leaving 11 bases between the germline ends. The DNA of the CDR3 is TGTGCCAGTAGTATAGAGTTGGGCAGAACCTACGAGCAGTACTTC. Protein: CASSIELGRTYEQYF.

Only a few counts were recorded for this clone. The chain links TRBV7-9 to TRBJ1-1, with D possibly TRBD1 on 6 matching bases. Germline V lookup: CDR1 SEHNR, CDR2 FQNEAQ (reference sequence). The length of the CDR3 is 15 residues. Trimming took 4 bases from V and 5 from J, leaving 17 bases between them. The CDR3 sequence: CASSSTPQGGTEAFF. CDR3 nucleotides: TGTGCCAGCAGCTCCACTCCACAGGGAGGGACTGAAGCTTTCTTT. Full variable domain (missing parts from reference TRBV7-9 and TRBJ1-1): DTGVSQNPRHKITKRGQNVTFRCDPISEHNRLYWYRQTLGQGPEFLTYFQNEAQLEKSRLLSDRFSAERPKGSFSTLEIQRTEQGDSAMYLCASSSTPQGGTEAFFGQGTRLTVV.

This clone was picked up one time. Here the CDR3 DNA reads TGTGCCAGCAGTTCCTTTAGCGGGGGCCTCTACGAGCAGTACTTC. Protein sequence: CASSSFSGGLYEQYF. This chain uses TRBV28 with TRBJ2-7; 9 bases fit TRBD2. Germline lookup yields CDR1 MDHEN and CDR2 SYDVKM. The CDR3 is made up of 15 amino acids. The ends lost 4 bases at V and 3 bases at J; junction bases unmatched: 7.

V is TRBV7-3 and J is TRBJ2-7; perhaps TRBD2 as D (6 bases). Germline values: CDR1 SGHTA, CDR2 FQGTGA. This CDR3 has 14 amino acids. V was clipped by 2 bases and J by 8 bases, with 16 bases between them. The CDR3 DNA sequence: TGTGCCAGCAGCTTACTGGGAGGCCCCGATAAGCAGTACTTC. It yields the protein CASSLLGGPDKQYF.

This clone was recorded a few times. V and J are TRBV5-8 and TRBJ1-1; D not certain. The CDR3 length is 13 residues. The V gene's germline CDR1 is SGHTS and CDR2 YDEGEE. Trimming removed 4 bases from V and 1 base from J, with 8 bases in between. CDR3 sequence (DNA): TGTGCCAGCAGCCGAGGGCAGAACACTGAAGCTTTCTTT. This translates into CASSRGQNTEAFF.

The rearrangement uses TRBV30 and TRBJ1-5; weak D call: TRBD1 (6 bases). The CDR3 sequence is 17 residues long. Trimming removed 0 bases from V and 3 bases from J, with 18 bases in between. Germline V gives CDR1 GTSNPN, CDR2 SVGIG (reference sequence). CDR3 DNA sequence: TGTGCCTGGAGTGTACCCTCCGGGGGGGCCCCCAATCAGCCCCAGCATTTT. Encoded protein: CAWSVPSGGAPNQPQHF.

The chain employs TRBV18 and TRBJ2-2, with TRBD1 identical over 8 bases. The J segment lost 4 bases and the V segment lost 3 bases, leaving 4 bases of the junction unmatched. Germline V gene data show CDR1 as KGHSH and CDR2 as LQKENI. This CDR3 contains 15 residues. CDR3 DNA sequence: TGTGCCAGCTCACCGGGACAGGTTGGCACCGGGGAGCTGTTTTTT. It specifies CASSPGQVGTGELFF.

A few counts support this clone. The chain links TRBV3-1 (or the pseudogene TRBV3-2) to TRBJ1-2; 8 bases line up with TRBD1. The CDR3 has 16 residues. Germline loops: CDR1 LGHDT, CDR2 YNNKEL (reference sequence). Unmatched junction bases numbered 12, after V lost 3 bases and J lost 6 bases. The DNA for the CDR3 is TGTGCCAGCAGCCACACCGATAGGACAGGGATCAATGGCTACACCTTC. Its translation: CASSHTDRTGINGYTF.

The chain uses TRBV5-6 and TRBJ2-5; 9 nucleotides match TRBD2. This CDR3 comprises 17 residues. The germline V gene has CDR1 SGHDT and CDR2 YYEEEE. V shed 1 base, J shed 2 bases, and the junction held 9 bases outside the gene matches. CDR3 residues: CASSLLGGGGTQETQYF. DNA for the CDR3: TGTGCCAGCAGCTTGCTCGGCGGGGGGGGCACACAAGAGACCCAGTACTTC.

The V and J genes are TRBV7-6 and TRBJ1-6; 11 nucleotides line up with TRBD1. V shed 3 bases, J shed 7 bases, and the junction held 5 bases outside the gene matches. The CDR3 is made up of 16 amino acids. Germline V lookup: CDR1 SGHVS, CDR2 FNYEAQ. The CDR3 is CASSLAGTGGNSPLHF. The CDR3 DNA is TGTGCCAGCAGCTTGGCGGGGACAGGGGGGAATTCACCCCTCCACTTT.

This chain uses TRBV5-1 with TRBJ1-5; 7 positions agree with TRBD1. Germline assignment: CDR1 SGHRS and CDR2 YFSETQ. Trimming cost V 5 bases and J 4 bases; bases outside gene matches: 6. The length of the CDR3 is 14 residues. Here the CDR3 DNA reads TGCGCCAGCAGGGAGGGACAGATAAATCAGCCCCAGCATTTT. This gives the protein CASREGQINQPQHF.

The chain carries TRBV29-1 and TRBJ2-7; tentative D call: TRBD1 (6 bases). CDR1 and CDR2 (germline): SQVTM, ANQGSEA. The V end was cut by 7 bases, the J end by 3 bases, with 13 bases between. CDR3 size: 12 residues. Written as DNA, the CDR3 is TGCAGCGCTACGGAAGGGGGCTACGAGCAGTACTTC. Amino acids: CSATEGGYEQYF.

The rearrangement links TRBV19 to TRBJ1-1, with D perhaps matching TRBD1 (5 bases). Germline CDR1 LNHDA, CDR2 SQIVND (reference sequence). The CDR3 loop spans 13 amino acids. V lost 5 bases and J lost 3, with 10 bases in between. Here the CDR3 reads CASSPGTYTEAFF. The CDR3 region has the DNA TGTGCCAGTAGTCCGGGGACTTACACTGAAGCTTTCTTT.

This clone was seen a few times. V is TRBV5-4 and J is TRBJ2-7, with 10 positions matching TRBD1. Germline CDR1 reads SGHNT; CDR2 reads YYREEE (reference sequence). J gave up 4 bases and V 4 bases, and 5 bases lay outside the gene matches. The CDR3 covers 14 residues. The CDR3 DNA reads TGTGCCAGCAGCCTCAGACAGGGGGCTTACGAGCAGTACTTC. Protein sequence: CASSLRQGAYEQYF.